The source of this T cell receptor (beta chain) is a study of T-cell reconstitution after alpha-beta-depleted transplantation in children. The study's findings and limits: Roughly two months post-transplant, alpha-beta T cells reportedly originated from several hundred graft clones that had expanded.

The V gene's germline CDR1 is SGHRS and CDR2 YFSETQ. The J segment lost 3 bases and the V segment lost 0 bases, leaving 7 bases of the junction unmatched. The CDR3 spans 16 residues. A remark on this clonotype: The antigen is not known.

TCRbeta library preparation incorporated unique molecular identifiers. TCRdb recomputed calls from the PCR reads with MiXCR, one row per CDR3 protein. There are tens of thousands of distinct CDR3 sequences in the sample; over 15% occur only once, and around half lies in the top ten. This sequence was found in a male patient aged 2 to 10 who had a stem cell transplant for acute lymphoblastic leukemia, so the T cells may come from the graft donor. The sample here was PBMCs, mostly from graft donor cells, taken 360 days after TCRalphabeta/CD19-depleted stem cell transplant. V is TRBV5-1 and J is TRBJ2-7; TRBD1 matches 9 bases. The CDR3 DNA reads as TGCGCCAGCAGCTTGGCCGGGACAGGGTCCTACTACGAGCAGTACTTC. It encodes CASSLAGTGSYYEQYF.